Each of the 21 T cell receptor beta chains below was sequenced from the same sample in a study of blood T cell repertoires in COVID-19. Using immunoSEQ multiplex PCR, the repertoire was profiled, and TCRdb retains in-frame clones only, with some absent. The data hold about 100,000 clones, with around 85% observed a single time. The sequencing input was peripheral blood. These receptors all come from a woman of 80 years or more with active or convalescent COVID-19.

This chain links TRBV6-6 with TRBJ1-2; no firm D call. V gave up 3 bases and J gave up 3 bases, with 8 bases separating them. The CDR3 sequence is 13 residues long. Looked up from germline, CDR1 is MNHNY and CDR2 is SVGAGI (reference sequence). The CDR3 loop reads CASSYGQDYGYTF. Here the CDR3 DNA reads TGTGCCAGCAGTTATGGCCAGGACTATGGCTACACCTTC.

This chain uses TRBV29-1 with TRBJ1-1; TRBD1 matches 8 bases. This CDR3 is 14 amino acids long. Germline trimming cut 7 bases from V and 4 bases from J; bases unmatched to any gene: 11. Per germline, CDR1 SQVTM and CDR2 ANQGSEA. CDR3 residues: CSGTGRFGGTEAFF. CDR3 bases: TGCAGCGGGACAGGGAGGTTTGGTGGCACTGAAGCTTTCTTT.

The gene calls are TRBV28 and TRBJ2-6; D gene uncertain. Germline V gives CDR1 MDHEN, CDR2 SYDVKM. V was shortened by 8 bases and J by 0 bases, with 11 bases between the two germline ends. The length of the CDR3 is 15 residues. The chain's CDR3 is CASYSESSGANVLTF. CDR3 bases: TGTGCCAGCTACTCGGAGAGCTCTGGGGCCAACGTCCTGACTTTC.

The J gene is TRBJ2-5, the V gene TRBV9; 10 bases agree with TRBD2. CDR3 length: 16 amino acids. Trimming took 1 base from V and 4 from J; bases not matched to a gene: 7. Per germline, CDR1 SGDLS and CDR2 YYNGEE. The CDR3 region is CASSVSGGVSGETQYF. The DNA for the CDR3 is TGTGCCAGCAGCGTAAGCGGGGGGGTTTCCGGAGAGACCCAGTACTTC.

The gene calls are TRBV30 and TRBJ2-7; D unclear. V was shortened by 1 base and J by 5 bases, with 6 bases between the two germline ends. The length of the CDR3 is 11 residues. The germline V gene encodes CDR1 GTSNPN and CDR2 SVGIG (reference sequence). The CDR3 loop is CAWSGQNEQYF. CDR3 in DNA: TGTGCCTGGAGTGGCCAGAACGAGCAGTACTTC.

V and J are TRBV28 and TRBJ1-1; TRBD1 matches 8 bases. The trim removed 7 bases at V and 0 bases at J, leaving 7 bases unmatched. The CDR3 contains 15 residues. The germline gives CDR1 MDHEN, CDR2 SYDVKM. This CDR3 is CASNSGGALNTEAFF. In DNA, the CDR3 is TGTGCCAGCAATTCAGGGGGCGCGTTGAACACTGAAGCTTTCTTT. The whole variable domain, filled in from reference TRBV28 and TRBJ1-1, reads DVKVTQSSRYLVKRTGEKVFLECVQDMDHENMFWYRQDPGLGLRLIYFSYDVKMKEKGDIPEGYSVSREKKERFSLILESASTNQTSMYLCASNSGGALNTEAFFGQGTRLTVV.

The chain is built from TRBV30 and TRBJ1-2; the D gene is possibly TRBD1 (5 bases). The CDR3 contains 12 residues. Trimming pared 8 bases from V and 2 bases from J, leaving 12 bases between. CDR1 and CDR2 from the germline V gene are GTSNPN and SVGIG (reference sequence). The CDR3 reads CAGNSGNYGYTF. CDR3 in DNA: TGTGCCGGCAATTCAGGGAACTATGGCTACACCTTC.

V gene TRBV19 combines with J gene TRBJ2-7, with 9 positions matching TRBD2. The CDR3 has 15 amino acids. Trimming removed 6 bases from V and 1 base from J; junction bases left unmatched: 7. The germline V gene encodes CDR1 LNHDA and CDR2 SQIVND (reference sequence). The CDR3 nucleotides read TGTGCCAGTAGAAATGTGGCGGGAGGGTCCTACGAGCAGTACTTC. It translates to CASRNVAGGSYEQYF.

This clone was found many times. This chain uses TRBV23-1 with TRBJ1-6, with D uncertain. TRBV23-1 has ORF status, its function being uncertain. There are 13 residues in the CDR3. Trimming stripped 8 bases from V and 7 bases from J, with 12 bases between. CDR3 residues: CASGPWPNSPLHF. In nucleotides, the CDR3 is TGCGCCAGCGGGCCCTGGCCCAATTCACCCCTCCACTTT.

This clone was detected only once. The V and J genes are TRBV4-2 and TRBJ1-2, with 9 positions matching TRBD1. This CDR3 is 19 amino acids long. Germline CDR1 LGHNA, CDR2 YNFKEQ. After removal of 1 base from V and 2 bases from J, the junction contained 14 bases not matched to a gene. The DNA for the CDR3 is TGTGCCAGCAGCCAAGGGATAACAGGGGGCCTAAACGGAAACTATGGCTACACCTTC. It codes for CASSQGITGGLNGNYGYTF.

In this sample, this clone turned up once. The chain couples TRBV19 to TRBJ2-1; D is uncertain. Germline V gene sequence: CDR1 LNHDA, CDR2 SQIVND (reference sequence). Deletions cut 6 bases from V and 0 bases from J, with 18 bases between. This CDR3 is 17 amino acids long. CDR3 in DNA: TGTGCCAGTAGCCCCTCGCGGTTGTTTTCCTCCTACAATGAGCAGTTCTTC. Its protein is CASSPSRLFSSYNEQFF.

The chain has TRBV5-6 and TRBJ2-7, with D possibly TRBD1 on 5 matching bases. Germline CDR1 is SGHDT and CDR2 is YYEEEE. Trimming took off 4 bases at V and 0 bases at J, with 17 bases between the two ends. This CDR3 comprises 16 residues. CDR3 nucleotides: TGTGCCAGCAGCCGGCCCACGACAGCAACCTCCTACGAGCAGTACTTC. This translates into CASSRPTTATSYEQYF. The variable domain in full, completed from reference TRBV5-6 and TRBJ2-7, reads DAGVTQSPTHLIKTRGQQVTLRCSPKSGHDTVSWYQQALGQGPQFIFQYYEEEERQRGNFPDRFSGHQFPNYSSELNVNALLLGDSALYLCASSRPTTATSYEQYFGPGTRLTVT.

CDR3 nucleotides: TGTGCCAGCAGTTCGGGGACTAGCGGGAGGGCTTACGAGCAGTACTTC. Amino acid sequence: CASSSGTSGRAYEQYF. The chain links TRBV6-5 to TRBJ2-7, with 16 bases fitting TRBD2. Trimming cost V 4 bases and J 4 bases; bases outside gene matches: 4. The CDR3 has 16 residues. Germline CDR1 reads MNHEY; CDR2 reads SVGAGI.

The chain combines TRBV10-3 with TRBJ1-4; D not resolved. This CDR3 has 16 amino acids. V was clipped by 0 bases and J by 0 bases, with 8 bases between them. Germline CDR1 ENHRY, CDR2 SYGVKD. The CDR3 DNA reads TGTGCCATCAGTGAGTCGAGCGGGACAACTAATGAAAAACTGTTTTTT. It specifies CAISESSGTTNEKLFF.

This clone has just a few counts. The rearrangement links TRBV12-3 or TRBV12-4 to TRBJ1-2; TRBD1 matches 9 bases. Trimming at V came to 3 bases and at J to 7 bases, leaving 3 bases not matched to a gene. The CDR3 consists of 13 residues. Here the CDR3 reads CASSFHRGLGYTF. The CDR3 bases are TGTGCCAGCAGTTTCCACAGGGGGCTTGGCTACACCTTC.

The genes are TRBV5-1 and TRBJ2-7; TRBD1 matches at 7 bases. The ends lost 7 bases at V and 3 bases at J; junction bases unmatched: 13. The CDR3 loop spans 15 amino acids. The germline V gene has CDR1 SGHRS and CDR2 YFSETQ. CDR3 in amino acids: CASSLITGQHYEQYF. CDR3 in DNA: TGCGCCAGCTCCCTAATTACGGGACAGCACTACGAGCAGTACTTC.

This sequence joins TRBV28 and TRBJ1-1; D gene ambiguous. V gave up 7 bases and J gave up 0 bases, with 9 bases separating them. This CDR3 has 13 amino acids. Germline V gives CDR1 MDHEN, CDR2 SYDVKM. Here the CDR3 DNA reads TGTGCCAGCAATAAACTGATGAACACTGAAGCTTTCTTT. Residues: CASNKLMNTEAFF.

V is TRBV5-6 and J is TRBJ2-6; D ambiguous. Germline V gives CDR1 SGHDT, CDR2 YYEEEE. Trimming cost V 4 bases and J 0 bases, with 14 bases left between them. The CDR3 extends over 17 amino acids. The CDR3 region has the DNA TGTGCCAGCAGCCTCCCCTCTCGGGTCTCTGGGGCCAACGTCCTGACTTTC. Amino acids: CASSLPSRVSGANVLTF.

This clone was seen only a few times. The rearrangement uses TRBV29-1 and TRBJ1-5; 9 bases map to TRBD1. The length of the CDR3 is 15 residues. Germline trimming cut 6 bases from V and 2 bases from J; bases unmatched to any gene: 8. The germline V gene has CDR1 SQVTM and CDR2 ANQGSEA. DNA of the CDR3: TGCAGCGTCTCCTCGGGACAGGGCGGCAATCAGCCCCAGCATTTT. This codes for CSVSSGQGGNQPQHF.

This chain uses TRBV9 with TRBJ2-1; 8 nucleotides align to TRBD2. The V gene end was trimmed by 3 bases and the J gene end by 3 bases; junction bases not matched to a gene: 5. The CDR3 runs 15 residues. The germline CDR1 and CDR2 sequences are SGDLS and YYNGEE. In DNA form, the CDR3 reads TGTGCCAGCAGCGAAGCGGGAGCGATCTACAATGAGCAGTTCTTC. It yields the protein CASSEAGAIYNEQFF.

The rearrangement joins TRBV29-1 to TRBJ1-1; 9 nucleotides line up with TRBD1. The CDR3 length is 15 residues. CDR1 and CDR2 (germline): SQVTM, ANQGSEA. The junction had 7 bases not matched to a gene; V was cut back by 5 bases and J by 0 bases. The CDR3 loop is CSVPAGTGLNTEAFF. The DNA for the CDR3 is TGCAGCGTTCCAGCCGGGACAGGGCTGAACACTGAAGCTTTCTTT.